The entry that follows covers one TCR beta chain sequence. The target antigen is unknown. The CDR3 is 14 residues long. These data belong to a study of T cell responses to AZD1222 COVID-19 vaccine. Turning to the study itself: Second-dose intervals near 4 or 12 weeks were combined. Regarding the study as a whole: After the peak T cell response, and only then, were repertoires sampled. Among the donors, most were white British and more were female, and clonal diversity was possibly underestimated. Baseline serology detected seropositivity in only a handful of AZD1222 recipients.

Repertoires were generated with immunoSEQ multiplex PCR, while TCRdb's copy carries only in-frame clones and drops some. The table shows 100,000 to 150,000 clones, with approximately 90% occurring only once. V usage is TRBV21-1 and J usage is TRBJ2-7; the D call in the table, TRBD2, was not verified against the DNA. TRBV21-1 is reported as a pseudogene. This TCR came from an adult in good health. The sample in question was peripheral blood, obtained on day 0 of AZD1222 vaccination. The CDR3 loop reads CASSKGGTLGEQYF. The CDR3 nucleotides are TGTGCCAGCAGCAAAGGCGGCACATTGGGCGAGCAGTACTTC.